This T cell receptor (beta chain) is drawn from a study of CD8 T cells in Susac syndrome. V lost 4 bases and J lost 10; bases outside the gene matches: 24. CDR3 length: 19 residues. CDR1 and CDR2 (germline): SGHDT, YYEEEE. Reverse transcription of about 0.5 to 1 ug RNA was carried out with random hexamers. TCR beta CDR3 was amplified by immunoSEQ covering 54 Vbeta and 13 Jbeta. TCRdb called the immunoSEQ multiplex PCR reads again in MiXCR, with one record for every CDR3 protein. Here the sample spans around 270,000 distinct CDR3 sequences, 65% to 90% being singletons. The origin of this receptor is a human donor with multiple sclerosis. V usage is TRBV5-6 and J usage is TRBJ2-1; 9 nucleotides agree with TRBD2. Sequenced: CD8+ T cells from PBMCs. The CDR3 nucleotides are TGTGCCAGCAGCCCTCTATTCCGGACTAGCGCAAAAGGGTGGGGCGAGCAGTTCTTC. It encodes CASSPLFRTSAKGWGEQFF.